Listed below are T cell receptor beta chains from one sample, sequenced in a study of tumor-infiltrating lymphocytes in primary liver carcinoma. TCRdb re-analysed the multiplex PCR reads in MiXCR, keeping a single row per CDR3 protein. The sample lists 190,000 or so distinct CDR3 sequences, roughly two thirds seen once, with 7% to 8.5% in the top ten. Sample: peripheral blood. Every receptor here comes from a woman in her sixties or seventies with primary liver carcinoma and hepatitis B virus infection. Each CDR3 is given with its conserved first and last residue. The order of the fields is D gene, J gene, V gene, CDR3 length, clone size, CDR3 protein, CDR3 DNA. D genes are given only for firm matches. Size is omitted from some rows. Given values are once, few, many or a class for expanded clones.

d_call: .
j_call: TRBJ2-7
v_call: TRBV6-1
cdr3_length: 12
clone_size: once
cdr3_aa: CASGRHSYEQYF
cdr3_nt: TGTGCCAGCGGACGGCACTCCTACGAGCAATACTTC

d_call: .
j_call: TRBJ1-2
v_call: TRBV18
cdr3_length: 17
clone_size: .
cdr3_aa: CASSPPPGHPQDYGYTF
cdr3_nt: TGTGCCAGCTCACCACCTCCGGGACACCCGCAAGACTATGGCTACACCTTC

d_call: TRBD2
j_call: TRBJ2-3
v_call: TRBV28
cdr3_length: 14
clone_size: .
cdr3_aa: CASRGGTRTDTQYF
cdr3_nt: TGTGCCAGCAGGGGGGGGACCCGCACAGATACGCAGTATTTT

d_call: .
j_call: TRBJ1-2
v_call: TRBV7-9
cdr3_length: 15
clone_size: many
cdr3_aa: CASSLVGSGAYGYTF
cdr3_nt: TGTGCCAGCAGCTTAGTGGGAAGCGGGGCCTATGGCTACACCTTC

d_call: .
j_call: TRBJ1-1
v_call: TRBV6-5
cdr3_length: 13
clone_size: many
cdr3_aa: CASSYSQGFEAFF
cdr3_nt: TGTGCCAGCAGTTACTCACAGGGCTTTGAAGCTTTCTTT

d_call: .
j_call: TRBJ1-5
v_call: TRBV29-1
cdr3_length: 13
clone_size: .
cdr3_aa: CSVSENSNQLQHF
cdr3_nt: TGCAGCGTATCGGAGAATAGCAATCAGCTCCAGCATTTT

d_call: .
j_call: TRBJ1-1
v_call: TRBV28
cdr3_length: 15
clone_size: .
cdr3_aa: CASSLSGALNTEAFF
cdr3_nt: TGTGCCAGCAGTTTATCCGGAGCACTGAACACTGAAGCTTTCTTT

d_call: .
j_call: TRBJ1-1
v_call: TRBV11-2
cdr3_length: 15
clone_size: .
cdr3_aa: CASGLEPGPNTEAFF
cdr3_nt: TGTGCCAGCGGTTTAGAACCTGGACCGAACACTGAAGCTTTCTTT

d_call: TRBD1
j_call: TRBJ1-1
v_call: TRBV10-3
cdr3_length: 17
clone_size: once
cdr3_aa: CAISWTNTRTGVTEAFF
cdr3_nt: TGTGCCATCAGTTGGACGAACACGCGGACAGGGGTGACTGAAGCTTTCTTT

d_call: TRBD1
j_call: TRBJ1-2
v_call: TRBV6-5
cdr3_length: 15
clone_size: many
cdr3_aa: CASSPGQAARYGYTF
cdr3_nt: TGTGCCAGCAGTCCCGGACAGGCCGCCCGCTATGGCTACACCTTC

d_call: TRBD1
j_call: TRBJ2-7
v_call: TRBV5-1
cdr3_length: 14
clone_size: .
cdr3_aa: CTSSSQGDSHEQYF
cdr3_nt: TGCACCAGCAGCTCTCAAGGGGACAGCCACGAGCAGTACTTC

d_call: .
j_call: TRBJ1-1
v_call: TRBV21-1
cdr3_length: 14
clone_size: .
cdr3_aa: CASSKGGVSTEAFF
cdr3_nt: TGTGCCAGCAGCAAGGGGGGCGTAAGCACTGAAGCTTTCTTT

d_call: .
j_call: TRBJ2-5
v_call: TRBV30
cdr3_length: 15
clone_size: .
cdr3_aa: CAWTRKGGRQETQYF
cdr3_nt: TGTGCCTGGACCAGGAAGGGGGGGAGGCAAGAGACCCAGTACTTC

d_call: .
j_call: TRBJ1-2
v_call: TRBV28
cdr3_length: 12
clone_size: few
cdr3_aa: CASGRRIRGYTF
cdr3_nt: TGTGCCAGCGGAAGGAGGATCCGAGGCTACACCTTC

d_call: .
j_call: TRBJ2-7
v_call: TRBV29-1
cdr3_length: 14
clone_size: many
cdr3_aa: CSVSRGRSSYEQYF
cdr3_nt: TGCAGCGTATCCCGGGGACGGAGCTCCTACGAGCAGTACTTC

d_call: TRBD2
j_call: TRBJ2-1
v_call: TRBV29-1
cdr3_length: 16
clone_size: .
cdr3_aa: CSIEGTNGRPYNEQFF
cdr3_nt: TGCAGCATTGAAGGGACTAACGGGAGGCCCTACAATGAGCAGTTCTTC

d_call: .
j_call: TRBJ1-5
v_call: TRBV4-1
cdr3_length: 15
clone_size: .
cdr3_aa: CASNQVQGMGQPQHF
cdr3_nt: TGCGCCAGCAACCAAGTTCAGGGGATGGGTCAGCCCCAGCATTTT

d_call: .
j_call: TRBJ1-2
v_call: TRBV5-4
cdr3_length: 13
clone_size: .
cdr3_aa: CASSYTGSYGYTF
cdr3_nt: TGTGCCAGCAGCTATACAGGGAGCTATGGCTACACCTTC

d_call: .
j_call: TRBJ1-1
v_call: TRBV11-1
cdr3_length: 12
clone_size: .
cdr3_aa: CASSSETFEAFF
cdr3_nt: TGTGCCAGCAGCTCGGAGACATTTGAAGCTTTCTTT

d_call: TRBD1
j_call: TRBJ1-2
v_call: TRBV6-1
cdr3_length: 16
clone_size: many
cdr3_aa: CASSGWDRGNNYGYTF
cdr3_nt: TGTGCCAGCAGTGGATGGGACAGGGGGAATAACTATGGCTACACCTTC

d_call: TRBD2
j_call: TRBJ2-2
v_call: TRBV11-2
cdr3_length: 17
clone_size: .
cdr3_aa: CASRGLAGVMRTGELSF
cdr3_nt: TGTGCCAGCAGAGGACTAGCGGGAGTAATGAGGACCGGGGAGCTATCTTTT

d_call: TRBD2
j_call: TRBJ2-7
v_call: TRBV4-2
cdr3_length: 15
clone_size: .
cdr3_aa: CASSQVSSGSHEQYF
cdr3_nt: TGTGCCAGCAGCCAAGTGAGTAGCGGGAGTCACGAGCAGTACTTC

d_call: TRBD1
j_call: TRBJ1-2
v_call: TRBV7-9
cdr3_length: 15
clone_size: .
cdr3_aa: CASSLVGTVKYGYTF
cdr3_nt: TGTGCCAGCAGCTTAGTAGGGACAGTCAAATATGGCTACACCTTC

d_call: .
j_call: TRBJ1-1
v_call: TRBV24-1
cdr3_length: 13
clone_size: .
cdr3_aa: CATSDPTVTEAFF
cdr3_nt: TGTGCCACCAGTGATCCAACGGTAACTGAAGCTTTCTTT

d_call: TRBD2
j_call: TRBJ2-1
v_call: TRBV5-6
cdr3_length: 16
clone_size: .
cdr3_aa: CASSLLWCGSYNEQLF
cdr3_nt: TGTGCCAGCAGCTTGCTGTGGTGCGGGAGTTATAATGAGCAGTTATTC

d_call: .
j_call: TRBJ2-5
v_call: TRBV11-2
cdr3_length: 15
clone_size: .
cdr3_aa: CVGSVQQGTQETQYF
cdr3_nt: TGTGTCGGCAGCGTGCAACAGGGAACACAAGAGACCCAGTACTTC

d_call: .
j_call: TRBJ2-1
v_call: TRBV7-3
cdr3_length: 12
clone_size: once
cdr3_aa: CASSLSGNEQFF
cdr3_nt: TGTGCCAGCAGCTTAAGCGGAAATGAGCAGTTCTTC